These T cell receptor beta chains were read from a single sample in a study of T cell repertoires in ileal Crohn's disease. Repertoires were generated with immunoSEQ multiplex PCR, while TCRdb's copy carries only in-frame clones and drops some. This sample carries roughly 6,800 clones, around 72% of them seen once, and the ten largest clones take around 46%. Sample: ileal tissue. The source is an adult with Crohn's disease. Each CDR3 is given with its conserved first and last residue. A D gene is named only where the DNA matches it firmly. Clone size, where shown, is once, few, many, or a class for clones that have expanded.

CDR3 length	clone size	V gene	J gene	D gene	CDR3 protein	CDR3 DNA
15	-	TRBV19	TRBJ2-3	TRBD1	CASSPRTGDRDTQYF	TGTGCCAGTAGTCCTCGGACAGGGGATAGAGATACGCAGTATTTT
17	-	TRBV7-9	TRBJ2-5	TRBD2	CASSLTSGGAEGETQYF	TGTGCCAGCAGCTTAACTAGCGGGGGGGCCGAAGGGGAGACCCAGTACTTC
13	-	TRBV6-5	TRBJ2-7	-	CASSFDVGGEQYF	TGTGCCAGCAGTTTCGATGTAGGCGGGGAGCAGTACTTC
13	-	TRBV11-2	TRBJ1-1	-	CASSTATVDQAFF	TGTGCCAGCAGCACTGCGACAGTCGATCAAGCTTTCTTT
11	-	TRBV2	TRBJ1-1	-	CASNIGYGAFF	TGTGCCAGCAACATTGGCTACGGAGCTTTCTTT
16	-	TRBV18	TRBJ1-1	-	CASSPSPQGRWTEAFF	TGTGCCAGCTCACCCTCCCCCCAGGGGAGATGGACTGAAGCTTTCTTT
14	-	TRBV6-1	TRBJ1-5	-	CASSGQGFNQPQHF	TGTGCCAGCAGTGGTCAGGGGTTCAATCAGCCCCAGCATTTT
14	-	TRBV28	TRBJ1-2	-	CASSLRGGWDGYTF	TGTGCCAGCAGTTTAAGGGGGGGCTGGGATGGCTACACCTTC
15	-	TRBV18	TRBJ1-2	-	CASSTGPPVGYGYTF	TGTGCCAGCTCAACCGGACCTCCCGTCGGATATGGCTACACCTTC
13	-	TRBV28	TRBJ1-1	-	CASSRLFNTEAFF	TGTGCCAGCAGCCGTCTATTTAACACTGAAGCTTTCTTT
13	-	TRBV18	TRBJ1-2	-	CASSPGENYGYTF	TGTGCCAGCTCACCGGGGGAAAACTATGGCTACACCTTC
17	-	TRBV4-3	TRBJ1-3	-	CASSQDLRGTFGNTIYF	TGCGCCAGCAGCCAAGATTTGCGAGGGACGTTCGGGAACACCATATATTTT
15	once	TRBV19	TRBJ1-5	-	CATKSEFPWGQPQHF	TGTGCCACTAAATCGGAATTCCCATGGGGTCAGCCCCAGCATTTT
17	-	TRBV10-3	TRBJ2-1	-	CAISESSLSPGDNEQFF	TGTGCCATCAGTGAGTCATCTTTATCACCGGGAGACAATGAGCAGTTCTTC
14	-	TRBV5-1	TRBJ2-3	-	CASGALDSADTQYF	TGCGCCAGTGGCGCCCTGGACAGCGCGGATACGCAGTATTTT
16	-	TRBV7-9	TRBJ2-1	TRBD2	CASSLMWTSGTNEQFF	TGTGCCAGCAGCTTAATGTGGACTAGCGGGACTAATGAGCAGTTCTTC
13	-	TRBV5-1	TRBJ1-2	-	CASSQSGTYGYTF	TGCGCCAGCAGCCAAAGCGGGACCTATGGCTACACCTTC
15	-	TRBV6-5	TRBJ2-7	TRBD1	CASSYSGTGPYEQYF	TGTGCCAGCAGTTACTCCGGGACAGGTCCCTACGAGCAGTACTTC
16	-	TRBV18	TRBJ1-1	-	CASSPTKGEGNTEAFF	TGTGCCAGCTCACCGACTAAGGGTGAGGGGAACACTGAAGCTTTCTTT
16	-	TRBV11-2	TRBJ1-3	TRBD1	CASSFRDSSNGNTIYF	TGTGCCAGCAGTTTTCGGGACAGTTCAAACGGAAACACCATATATTTT
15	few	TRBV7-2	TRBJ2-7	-	CASSSLFSSAYEQYF	TGTGCCAGCAGCTCCCTCTTCTCCTCCGCCTACGAGCAGTACTTC
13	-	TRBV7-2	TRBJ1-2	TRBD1	CASSPRGGLRYTF	TGTGCCAGCAGCCCGCGAGGGGGCCTGCGCTACACCTTC
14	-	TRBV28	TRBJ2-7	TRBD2	CASRGAGGSYEQYF	TGTGCCAGCAGAGGAGCGGGAGGAAGCTACGAGCAGTACTTC
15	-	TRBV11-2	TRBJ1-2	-	CASSLGQGLGYGYTF	TGTGCCAGCAGCTTAGGTCAGGGTCTAGGCTATGGCTACACCTTC
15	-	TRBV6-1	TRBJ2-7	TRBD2	CASSPLAGGSYEQYF	TGTGCCAGCAGCCCACTAGCGGGGGGCAGCTACGAGCAGTACTTC
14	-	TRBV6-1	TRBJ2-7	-	CASSHAGTPYEQYF	TGTGCCAGCAGTCACGCCGGGACCCCGTACGAGCAGTACTTC
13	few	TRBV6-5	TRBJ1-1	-	CASKGTMNTEAFF	TGTGCCAGCAAGGGGACTATGAACACTGAAGCTTTCTTT
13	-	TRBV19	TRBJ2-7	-	CASTAGPRQEQYF	TGTGCCAGTACTGCGGGTCCTCGCCAAGAGCAGTACTTC
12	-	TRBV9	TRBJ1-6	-	CASSPENSPLHF	TGTGCCAGCAGCCCCGAAAATTCACCCCTCCACTTT